This T cell receptor (beta chain) came from a study of T cells after yellow fever vaccination. Findings and limits, study-wide: Although most clonotypes did not, a small share appeared in both CD4 and CD8 compartments. Post-booster repertoires again held most primary-vaccination clones (approximately 96% CD4, roughly 88% CD8). By day 5 rather than day 15, the secondary response had peaked, though it was weaker.

CDR3 length: 12 amino acids. Looked up from germline, CDR1 is GTSNPN and CDR2 is SVGIG (reference sequence). V was shortened by 3 bases and J by 3 bases, with 6 bases between the two germline ends. By 5'RACE template switching, TCR cDNA was produced, with a universal primer site and UMIs added in the process. TCRdb itself ran the 5' RACE reads through MiXCR, one entry per CDR3 protein. This sample yields around 310,000 distinct CDR3 sequences, of which around 4% are seen a single time; 23% belongs to the top ten. This clonotype came up a few times. Its antigen is as yet unknown. The specimen comprised PBMCs, sampled on the day of the yellow fever booster vaccination. This chain uses TRBV30 with TRBJ1-3; the D is unclear. The receptor comes from a man younger than 35 who received the YFV17D yellow fever vaccine. CDR3 protein: CAWRGSGNTIYF. The CDR3 nucleotides are TGTGCCTGGAGGGGGAGTGGAAACACCATATATTTT.